Following are 25 T cell receptor beta chains from one sample sequenced in a study of blood T cell repertoires in COVID-19. TCRdb's table, derived via immunoSEQ multiplex PCR, lists solely in-frame clones and lacks some. The repertoire has 100,000 to 150,000 clones, approximately 90% of them found once; the top ten carry roughly 18%. The sequenced material came from peripheral blood. The source is a man aged 50 or older with active or convalescent COVID-19.

CDR3 bases: TGCAGTGCAGCGAGATACAATGAGCAGTTCTTC. The encoded protein is CSAARYNEQFF. The gene calls are TRBV20-1 and TRBJ2-1; D is uncertain. Trimming took off 6 bases at V and 4 bases at J, with 7 bases between the two ends. This CDR3 has 11 amino acids. CDR1 and CDR2 from the germline V gene are DFQATT and SNEGSKA (reference sequence).

The V gene is TRBV12-5, the J gene TRBJ1-5; no clear D gene. The CDR3 is 12 amino acids. Between the trimmed V and J ends, which lost 1 base and 6 bases, there was a span of 4 bases. Germline values: CDR1 LGHNT, CDR2 FRNRAP. CDR3 nucleotide sequence: TGTGCTAGTGGTTTGGGGAGTCAGCCCCAGCATTTT. This sequence encodes CASGLGSQPQHF.

As DNA, the CDR3 is TGTGCCAGCAGCACGGGGACAAGGCAGTACTTC. Protein: CASSTGTRQYF. The chain employs TRBV7-2 and TRBJ2-7, with D perhaps TRBD1 (6 bases). The CDR3 totals 11 residues. Trimming removed 5 bases at V and 9 bases at J, with 11 bases between. Germline V gene sequence: CDR1 SGHTA, CDR2 FQGNSA.

This clone was seen a few times. This chain joins TRBV3-1 (or the pseudogene TRBV3-2) and TRBJ1-2; D is unclear. This CDR3 spans 15 amino acids. The germline V and J ends were trimmed by 1 base and 4 bases, with 13 bases remaining between them. Germline V gene data show CDR1 as LGHDT and CDR2 as YNNKEL (reference sequence). The CDR3 DNA follows: TGTGCCAGCAGCCAAGTCACCGCGTTTGGCTATGGCTACACCTTC. This encodes CASSQVTAFGYGYTF.

The chain links TRBV6-5 to TRBJ1-1; the match to TRBD1 covers 9 bases. The CDR3 runs to 13 residues. Germline CDR1 MNHEY, CDR2 SVGAGI. With V trimmed by 6 bases and J by 4 bases, 3 bases remained unmatched. CDR3 coding DNA: TGTGCCAGCAGCAAGGGACAGGGCACTGAAGCTTTCTTT. It encodes CASSKGQGTEAFF.

The chain is built from TRBV29-1 and TRBJ2-1, with 8 nucleotides matching TRBD1. The ends lost 4 bases at V and 8 bases at J; junction bases unmatched: 4. Germline CDR1 and CDR2: SQVTM and ANQGSEA. CDR3 length: 12 amino acids. CDR3 sequence (DNA): TGCAGCGTTGTTACGGACAGGGATGAGCAGTTCTTC. Amino acid sequence: CSVVTDRDEQFF.

The rearrangement joins TRBV3-1 (or the pseudogene TRBV3-2) to TRBJ2-7; no clear D. V was shortened by 1 base and J by 0 bases, with 7 bases between the two germline ends. CDR1 and CDR2 from the germline V gene are LGHDT and YNNKEL (reference sequence). The CDR3 totals 14 residues. CDR3 sequence reads: CASSQGRYSYEQYF. The CDR3 coding sequence is TGTGCCAGCAGCCAAGGCCGGTACTCCTACGAGCAGTACTTC.

This chain uses TRBV7-2 with TRBJ2-3; 10 bases map to TRBD2. Germline loops: CDR1 SGHTA, CDR2 FQGNSA. The CDR3 is 16 residues long. After removal of 0 bases from V and 2 bases from J, the junction contained 2 bases not matched to a gene. This CDR3 is CASSLASGGATDTQYF. CDR3 sequence (DNA): TGTGCCAGCAGCTTAGCCAGCGGGGGGGCCACAGATACGCAGTATTTT.

The chain carries TRBV11-2 and TRBJ2-5, with 10 bases identical to TRBD2. After removal of 0 bases from V and 5 bases from J, the junction contained 12 bases not matched to a gene. CDR3 length: 18 amino acids. Germline V gene data show CDR1 as SGHAT and CDR2 as FQNNGV. This CDR3 is CASSLDPGLAGGVETQYF. The CDR3 region has the DNA TGTGCCAGCAGCTTAGATCCCGGTTTAGCGGGAGGCGTGGAGACCCAGTACTTC.

The rearrangement links TRBV12-3 or TRBV12-4 to TRBJ1-1; D remains ambiguous. V was trimmed by 6 bases and J by 0 bases, leaving 8 bases between them. The CDR3 totals 13 residues. CDR3 DNA: TGTGCCAGCAGCGCTACCATGAACACTGAAGCTTTCTTT. Protein: CASSATMNTEAFF.

In DNA form, the CDR3 reads TGTGCCAGCAGCCAACAGGGGGCTATTGATTCACCCCTCCACTTT. Residues: CASSQQGAIDSPLHF. V and J are TRBV7-6 and TRBJ1-6, with 9 bases fitting TRBD1. This CDR3 is 15 amino acids long. V was clipped by 5 bases and J by 8 bases; unmatched bases: 7. CDR1 and CDR2 from the germline V gene are SGHVS and FNYEAQ.

This chain links TRBV3-1 (or the pseudogene TRBV3-2) with TRBJ1-1, with 10 nucleotides matching TRBD1. V dropped 3 bases and J dropped 4; count of bases not matched to a gene: 5. The CDR3 extends over 15 amino acids. Looked up from germline, CDR1 is LGHDT and CDR2 is YNNKEL (reference sequence). The CDR3, as DNA: TGTGCCAGCAGCCACGCCCGACAGGGGGCCACTGAAGCTTTCTTT. It yields the protein CASSHARQGATEAFF.

This chain links TRBV23-1 with TRBJ1-3, with unresolved D. TRBV23-1 counts as an open reading frame of uncertain function. The CDR3 length is 16 residues. Deletions cut 4 bases from V and 0 bases from J, with 13 bases between. In nucleotides, the CDR3 is TGCGCCAGCAGTCGTCGTACCCTACTCTCTGGAAACACCATATATTTT. Translation gives CASSRRTLLSGNTIYF.

This clone came up a few times. The chain joins TRBV4-1 to TRBJ2-7, with 12 bases lining up with TRBD2. CDR3 size: 16 residues. Germline values: CDR1 MGHRA, CDR2 YSYEKL. The junction had 4 bases not matched to a gene; V was cut back by 1 base and J by 3 bases. DNA of the CDR3: TGCGCCAGCAGCCAAGCGACTAGCGGGAGAATCTACGAGCAGTACTTC. Translated, it gives CASSQATSGRIYEQYF.

V is TRBV12-3 or TRBV12-4 and J is TRBJ1-2; 8 bases agree with TRBD1. J lost 7 bases, V lost 7 bases, and 8 bases had no gene match. The CDR3 runs 13 residues. CDR3 protein: CASILTGGRGYTF. The CDR3 DNA reads TGTGCCAGCATTCTTACAGGGGGTCGTGGCTACACCTTC.

This rearrangement joins TRBV25-1 to TRBJ2-1; the match to TRBD2 covers 7 bases. The CDR3 spans 15 residues. Looked up from germline, CDR1 is MGHDK and CDR2 is SYGVNS. V trimming: 4 bases; J trimming: 6 bases; junction bases outside the gene matches: 9. The CDR3 sequence is CASSVSSGGFNEQFF. The CDR3 DNA sequence: TGTGCCAGCAGTGTATCTAGCGGAGGGTTCAATGAGCAGTTCTTC.

The V gene is TRBV6-1, the J gene TRBJ1-5, with TRBD1 matching over 12 bases. Germline CDR1 MNHNS, CDR2 SASEGT. This CDR3 is built from 17 residues. The V gene end was trimmed by 4 bases and the J gene end by 6 bases; junction bases not matched to a gene: 10. The CDR3 is CASSAGTGGAPTQPQHF. In DNA, the CDR3 is TGTGCCAGCAGTGCTGGGACAGGGGGCGCCCCGACTCAGCCCCAGCATTTT.

This chain connects TRBV5-1 to TRBJ1-1; 8 nucleotides line up with TRBD1. CDR3 length: 16 amino acids. Germline V lookup: CDR1 SGHRS, CDR2 YFSETQ. J was trimmed by 0 bases and V by 0 bases; bases with no gene match: 4. DNA for the CDR3: TGCGCCAGCAGCTTGGGACAGGGGTCCATGAACACTGAAGCTTTCTTT. Translating it yields CASSLGQGSMNTEAFF.

On this clone itself: At one of its ends the junction is not consistent with the germline gene, which may arise from a read error. This rearrangement joins TRBV25-1 to TRBJ1-4; D may be TRBD1 (6 bases). The CDR3 is 12 residues long. Germline lookup yields CDR1 MGHDK and CDR2 SYGVNS. The CDR3 sequence: CASSDDRLQSEF. The CDR3 coding sequence is TGTGCCAGCAGTGACGACAGGCTCCAAAGCGAGTTT.

The chain is built from TRBV19 and TRBJ1-1; 9 bases align to TRBD1. CDR1 and CDR2 from the germline V gene are LNHDA and SQIVND (reference sequence). The CDR3 extends over 14 amino acids. Germline trimming cut 7 bases from V and 7 bases from J; bases unmatched to any gene: 10. The CDR3 sequence: CASNLLQGAHEAFF. As DNA, the CDR3 is TGTGCCAGTAACCTTCTACAGGGGGCGCATGAAGCTTTCTTT.

The chain has TRBV30 and TRBJ2-5; 9 positions agree with TRBD2. The J segment lost 4 bases and the V segment lost 3 bases, leaving 15 bases of the junction unmatched. The CDR3 has 17 amino acids. Germline CDR1 reads GTSNPN; CDR2 reads SVGIG (reference sequence). CDR3 nucleotides: TGTGCCTGGAGCGTCGGCGGCGGGGGGGCCTTAACAGAGACCCAGTACTTC. Amino acids: CAWSVGGGGALTETQYF.

The CDR3 here is CAWSPGTEKNEQYF. In nucleotides, the CDR3 is TGTGCCTGGAGCCCCGGGACAGAGAAGAACGAGCAGTACTTC. The rearrangement uses TRBV30 and TRBJ2-7, with 7 bases that match TRBD1. Germline V gene sequence: CDR1 GTSNPN, CDR2 SVGIG (reference sequence). V trimming: 3 bases; J trimming: 5 bases; junction bases outside the gene matches: 10. The CDR3 contains 14 residues.

This clone was observed once. DNA of the CDR3: TGTGCCAGCTCACGTCAGGGGAATCAGCCCCAGCATTTT. The encoded protein is CASSRQGNQPQHF. The gene calls are TRBV18 and TRBJ1-5, with a possible D match to TRBD1 (6 bases). V was shortened by 4 bases and J by 4 bases, with 8 bases between the two germline ends. From germline, CDR1 is KGHSH and CDR2 LQKENI. This CDR3 comprises 13 residues.

This clone was observed once. Other nucleotide sequences in the sample specify the same CDR3. For the CDR3, the DNA is TGTGCCAGTAGTATAAGAGGAGAGACCCAGTACTTC. Its protein is CASSIRGETQYF. The chain links TRBV19 to TRBJ2-5; D is unresolved. The germline gives CDR1 LNHDA, CDR2 SQIVND (reference sequence). V lost 2 bases and J 4 bases, leaving 5 bases between the germline ends. This CDR3 is built from 12 residues.

The chain links TRBV11-3 to TRBJ2-5; a weak D match, TRBD2 (6 bases). The CDR3 is 15 residues long. The V end was cut by 3 bases, the J end by 3 bases, with 14 bases between. The germline gives CDR1 SGHNT, CDR2 YENEEA. The CDR3: CASSFGGTDEETQYF. The CDR3 nucleotides are TGTGCCAGCAGCTTCGGCGGGACTGATGAAGAGACCCAGTACTTC.